The entry below describes one TCR beta chain. Its antigen is undetermined. The data were obtained in a study of T cell responses to AZD1222 COVID-19 vaccine. Overall study results and limits: Across the whole spike, CD4 TCRs peaked at regions 160-218 and 743-854. White British donors predominated, females outnumbered males, and clonal diversity was possibly underestimated.

Clones were read by immunoSEQ multiplex PCR, and TCRdb kept only the in-frame ones, dropping some. The data hold about 130,000 clones, with roughly 91% observed a single time. CDR3 length equals 14 residues. Trimming left V 4 bases short and J 4 bases short, with 13 bases between. Germline V gene sequence: CDR1 KGHSH, CDR2 LQKENI. The chain joins TRBV18 to TRBJ1-1; no definite D call. This sequence was found in an adult in good health. The input for sequencing was peripheral blood, taken on day 0 of AZD1222 vaccination. CDR3 sequence: CASSLKTKGTEAFF. For the CDR3, the DNA is TGTGCCAGCTCACTTAAGACCAAGGGCACTGAAGCTTTCTTT.